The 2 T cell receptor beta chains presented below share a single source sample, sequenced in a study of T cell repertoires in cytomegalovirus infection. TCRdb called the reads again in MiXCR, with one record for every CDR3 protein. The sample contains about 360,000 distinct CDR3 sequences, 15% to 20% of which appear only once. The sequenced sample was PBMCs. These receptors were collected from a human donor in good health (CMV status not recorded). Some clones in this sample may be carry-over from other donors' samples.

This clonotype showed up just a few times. This chain's CDR3 is CASSLSSRYSTDTQYF. CDR3 coding DNA: TGTGCCAGCAGCTTATCTTCGCGTTATAGCACAGATACGCAGTATTTT. The chain recombines TRBV7-9 with TRBJ2-3; D is uncertain. The CDR3 covers 16 residues. The V end was cut by 2 bases, the J end by 0 bases, with 12 bases between. Per germline, CDR1 SEHNR and CDR2 FQNEAQ (reference sequence).

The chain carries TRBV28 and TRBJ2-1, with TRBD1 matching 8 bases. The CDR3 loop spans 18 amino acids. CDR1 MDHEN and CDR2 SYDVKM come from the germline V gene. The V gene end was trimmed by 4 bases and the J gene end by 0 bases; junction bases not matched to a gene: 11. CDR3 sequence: CASSSTGDILSSYNEQFF. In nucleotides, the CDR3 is TGTGCCAGCAGTTCGACAGGGGACATCCTTTCCTCCTACAATGAGCAGTTCTTC.